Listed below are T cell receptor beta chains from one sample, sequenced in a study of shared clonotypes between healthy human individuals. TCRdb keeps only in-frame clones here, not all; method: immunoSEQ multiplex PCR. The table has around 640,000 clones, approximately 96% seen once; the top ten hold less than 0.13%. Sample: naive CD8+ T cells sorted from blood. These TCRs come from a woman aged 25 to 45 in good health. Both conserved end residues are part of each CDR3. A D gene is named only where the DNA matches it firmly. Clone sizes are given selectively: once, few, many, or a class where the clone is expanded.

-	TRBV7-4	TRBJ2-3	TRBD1	CASSSVTRGFADTQYF	TGTGCCAGCAGCTCGGTAACCAGGGGGTTTGCAGATACGCAGTATTTT
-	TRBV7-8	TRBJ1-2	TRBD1	CASSLTGTGLNYGYTF	TGTGCCAGCAGCTTAACCGGGACAGGCCTTAATTATGGCTACACCTTC
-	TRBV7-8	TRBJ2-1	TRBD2	CASSPTGRGAVYEQFF	TGTGCCAGCAGCCCGACTGGGCGGGGGGCGGTCTATGAGCAGTTCTTC
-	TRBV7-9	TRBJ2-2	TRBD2	CASNLGPSGSTGELFF	TGTGCCAGCAACCTAGGCCCTAGCGGGAGCACCGGGGAGCTGTTTTTT
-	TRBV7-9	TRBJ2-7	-	CASSNRMDSYEQYF	TGTGCCAGCAGCAACCGTATGGACAGCTACGAGCAGTACTTC
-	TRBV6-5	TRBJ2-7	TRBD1	CASSLSGGGEQYF	TGTGCCAGCAGTTTATCAGGGGGCGGGGAGCAGTACTTC
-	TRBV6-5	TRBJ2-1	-	CASSLSGAGNEQFF	TGTGCCAGCAGTTTGTCGGGAGCGGGCAATGAGCAGTTCTTC
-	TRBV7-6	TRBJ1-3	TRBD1	CASSLGQGLRNTIYF	TGTGCCAGCAGCTTAGGACAGGGATTGAGAAACACCATATATTTT
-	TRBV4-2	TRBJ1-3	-	CASSQGAWTEALIYF	TGTGCCAGCAGCCAAGGAGCTTGGACAGAGGCGTTGATATATTTT
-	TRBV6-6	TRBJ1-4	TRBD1	CASSSQGTGLGLFF	TGTGCCAGCAGTTCCCAGGGGACAGGGCTTGGGCTGTTTTTT
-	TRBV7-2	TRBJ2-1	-	CASSLAAGPLAEGGYEQFF	TGTGCCAGCAGCTTAGCGGCGGGTCCGCTAGCGGAGGGGGGCTATGAGCAGTTCTTC
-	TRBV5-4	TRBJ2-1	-	CASSLISSTYNEQFF	TGTGCCAGCAGCTTGATATCAAGTACCTACAATGAGCAGTTCTTC
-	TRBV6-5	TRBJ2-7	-	CASRLPGHEYEQYF	TGTGCCAGCAGACTTCCGGGACACGAGTACGAGCAGTACTTC
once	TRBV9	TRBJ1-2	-	CASSGPTGSGYGYTF	TGTGCCAGCAGCGGCCCGACAGGCTCGGGCTATGGCTACACCTTC
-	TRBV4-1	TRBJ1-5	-	CASSTRDGGNQPQHF	TGCGCCAGCAGCACCCGGGACGGGGGCAATCAGCCCCAGCATTTT
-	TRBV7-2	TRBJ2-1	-	CASSLVLASEYNEQFF	TGTGCCAGCAGCTTAGTCTTGGCTAGCGAGTACAATGAGCAGTTCTTC
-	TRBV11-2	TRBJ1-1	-	CASSLPGRAFF	TGTGCCAGCAGCTTACCCGGTCGAGCTTTCTTT
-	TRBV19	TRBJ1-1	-	CASTMEGYTEAFF	TGTGCCAGTACTATGGAGGGGTACACTGAAGCTTTCTTT
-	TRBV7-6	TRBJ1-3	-	CASSLELGSGNTIYF	TGTGCCAGCAGCTTAGAGTTGGGCAGTGGAAACACCATATATTTT
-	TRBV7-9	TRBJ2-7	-	CASSLANRDYEQYF	TGTGCCAGCAGCTTAGCGAACAGGGACTACGAGCAGTACTTC
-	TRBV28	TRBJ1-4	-	CASSSVGPTNEKLFF	TGTGCCAGCAGTTCTGTGGGGCCAACTAATGAAAAACTGTTTTTT
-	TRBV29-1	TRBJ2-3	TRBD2	CSVEGKREGQVDTQYF	TGCAGCGTTGAAGGGAAGCGGGAGGGCCAGGTAGATACGCAGTATTTT
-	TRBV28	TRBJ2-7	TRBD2	CASSLAGAYEQYF	TGTGCCAGCAGTTTAGCGGGAGCTTACGAGCAGTACTTC
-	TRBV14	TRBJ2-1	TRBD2	CASSQIRTSFNEQFF	TGTGCCAGCAGCCAAATTCGGACTAGTTTCAATGAGCAGTTCTTC
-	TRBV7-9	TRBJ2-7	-	CASSLEGGHNSYEQYF	TGTGCCAGCAGCTTAGAGGGGGGACACAACTCCTACGAGCAGTACTTC
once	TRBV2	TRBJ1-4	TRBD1	CASSGQGGSSNEKLFF	TGTGCCAGCAGCGGACAGGGCGGTTCGTCTAATGAAAAACTGTTTTTT
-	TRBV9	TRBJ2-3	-	CASSVARDTQYF	TGTGCCAGCAGCGTAGCTAGGGATACGCAGTATTTT
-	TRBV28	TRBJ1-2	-	CASSPLDSSNYGYTF	TGTGCCAGCAGTCCACTAGACAGTTCTAACTATGGCTACACCTTC
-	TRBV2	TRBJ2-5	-	CASSSDRQETQYF	TGTGCCAGCAGTAGCGACAGACAAGAGACCCAGTACTTC